These 30 T cell receptor beta chains came from one sample sequenced in a study of PD-1 blockade in classical Hodgkin lymphoma. Time point specified: cycle 4 day 1 (C4D1), after 6 weeks of nivolumab. Every patient was affected by relapse after autologous stem cell transplantation, while exposure to brentuximab vedotin was not uniform. It was by magnetic negative selection that CD4+ T cells were purified from thawed PBMCs. Clones were sequenced by immunoSEQ multiplex PCR, and TCRdb holds only the in-frame ones, with some missing. The sample comprises roughly 11,000 clones, around 76% of which are singletons, and 3% to 3.5% rests with the top ten. Sequences were derived from CD4+ T cells from blood, sampled before the fourth cycle of nivolumab. The receptor set was obtained from a human donor with classical Hodgkin lymphoma.

This clone was counted only a few times. The rearrangement uses TRBV6-1 and TRBJ2-3; TRBD1 might be the D (5 bases). This CDR3 is 14 amino acids long. CDR1 and CDR2 from the germline V gene are MNHNS and SASEGT. Trimming pared 5 bases from V and 3 bases from J, leaving 12 bases between. DNA for the CDR3: TGTGCCAGCAGTCAGGCAGGGTTTACAGATACGCAGTATTTT. Its protein product is CASSQAGFTDTQYF.

The V call is TRBV5-6, the J call TRBJ2-3; no clear D gene. CDR3 length: 15 amino acids. Germline V gene lookup returns CDR1 SGHDT and CDR2 YYEEEE. V lost 0 bases to trimming and J lost 0 bases, with 8 bases between them. The CDR3 DNA sequence: TGTGCCAGCAGCTTGGAGCAGTATAGCACAGATACGCAGTATTTT. It translates to CASSLEQYSTDTQYF.

A few counts support this clone. In nucleotides, the CDR3 is TGTGCCAGCAGCCCTAGGAGACAGGGAGATTCACCCCTCCACTTT. It yields the protein CASSPRRQGDSPLHF. The chain carries TRBV14 and TRBJ1-6; TRBD1 aligns across 7 bases. The CDR3 covers 15 residues. Trimming removed 4 bases from V and 8 bases from J; junction bases left unmatched: 8. Germline V CDR1 and CDR2: SGHDN, FVKESK.

The rearrangement links TRBV30 to TRBJ2-1; D possibly corresponds to TRBD2 (6 bases). CDR3 length equals 14 residues. Germline V gene lookup returns CDR1 GTSNPN and CDR2 SVGIG (reference sequence). V shed 4 bases and J shed 8 bases, with 18 bases lying between them. The CDR3 reads CAWKTREFPHEQFF. The DNA of the CDR3 is TGTGCCTGGAAGACCCGGGAGTTCCCCCATGAGCAGTTCTTC.

This chain uses TRBV28 with TRBJ2-7; possible D gene TRBD2, 6 bases. This CDR3 contains 16 residues. Between the trimmed V and J ends, which lost 2 bases and 1 base, there was a span of 15 bases. Germline lookup yields CDR1 MDHEN and CDR2 SYDVKM. This CDR3 reads CASSLAGGGRSYEQYF. The CDR3 coding sequence is TGTGCCAGCAGTTTAGCGGGCGGAGGGCGTTCCTACGAGCAGTACTTC.

CDR3 coding DNA: TGTGCCACCAGCCGAGCGGATACGCAGTATTTT. Its translation is CATSRADTQYF. The J gene is TRBJ2-3, the V gene TRBV15; no clear D. V was pared by 5 bases and J by 6 bases, with 6 bases between. This CDR3 is built from 11 residues. CDR1 and CDR2 (germline): LNHNV, YYDKDF (reference sequence).

The V call is TRBV18, the J call TRBJ1-5, with D possibly being TRBD1 (6 bases). Between the trimmed V and J ends, which lost 3 bases and 2 bases, there was a span of 14 bases. This CDR3 region has 16 residues. CDR1 and CDR2 from the germline V gene are KGHSH and LQKENI. CDR3 in DNA: TGTGCCAGCTCACCCACCGGGGGCGTCGGCAATCAGCCCCAGCATTTT. Translation gives CASSPTGGVGNQPQHF.

V is TRBV9 and J is TRBJ2-2, with 9 bases that match TRBD1. With V trimmed by 4 bases and J by 1 base, 5 bases remained unmatched. The CDR3 runs 16 residues. Germline CDR1 is SGDLS and CDR2 is YYNGEE. CDR3 nucleotides: TGTGCCAGCAGCCTCAGACAGGGGGGGAACACCGGGGAGCTGTTTTTT. Protein product: CASSLRQGGNTGELFF.

The CDR3 region is CASGPDTGELFF. The DNA of the CDR3 is TGTGCTAGTGGTCCGGACACCGGGGAGCTGTTTTTT. This sequence joins TRBV12-5 and TRBJ2-2; D gene uncertain. Looked up from germline, CDR1 is LGHNT and CDR2 is FRNRAP. Trimming pared 5 bases from V and 3 bases from J, leaving 4 bases between. There are 12 residues in the CDR3.

This rearrangement joins TRBV7-2 to TRBJ2-7; 7 bases are a match to TRBD2. There are 19 residues in the CDR3. V was clipped by 4 bases and J by 0 bases; unmatched bases: 18. From germline, CDR1 is SGHTA and CDR2 FQGNSA. CDR3 sequence reads: CASSSGSSGLLLSSYEQYF. DNA for the CDR3: TGTGCCAGCAGCTCCGGTTCTAGCGGCCTTTTATTGAGCTCCTACGAGCAGTACTTC.

The rearrangement joins TRBV5-1 to TRBJ1-2; TRBD1 aligns across 7 bases. Germline values: CDR1 SGHRS, CDR2 YFSETQ. V lost 5 bases to trimming and J lost 0 bases; unmatched junction nucleotides: 7. This CDR3 has 15 amino acids. CDR3 sequence (DNA): TGCGCCAGCAGTATGGACAGGCAAGCTAACTATGGCTACACCTTC. It yields the protein CASSMDRQANYGYTF. The full variable domain, completed using reference TRBV5-1 and TRBJ1-2, is KAGVTQTPRYLIKTRGQQVTLSCSPISGHRSVSWYQQTPGQGLQFLFEYFSETQRNKGNFPGRFSGRQFSNSRSEMNVSTLELGDSALYLCASSMDRQANYGYTFGSGTRLTVV.

The chain uses TRBV7-8 and TRBJ2-7; 9 nucleotides agree with TRBD1. The germline CDR1 and CDR2 sequences are SGHVS and FQNEAQ. The CDR3 spans 15 residues. J was trimmed by 4 bases and V by 1 base; bases with no gene match: 5. The CDR3 region is CASSLGAGQGYEQYF. CDR3 sequence (DNA): TGTGCCAGCAGCTTAGGCGCGGGACAGGGTTACGAGCAGTACTTC.

The V call is TRBV29-1, the J call TRBJ2-1, with 11 bases identical to TRBD2. J was trimmed by 12 bases and V by 8 bases; bases with no gene match: 15. The CDR3 extends over 14 amino acids. The germline V gene encodes CDR1 SQVTM and CDR2 ANQGSEA. CDR3 nucleotides: TGCAGCCACCCTTCGGGACTAGCGGAGGCCGGGCAGTTCTTC. It specifies CSHPSGLAEAGQFF.

This chain's CDR3 is CASSPVNEQFF. CDR3 DNA sequence: TGCGCCAGCAGTCCCGTCAATGAGCAGTTCTTC. V usage is TRBV10-2 and J usage is TRBJ2-1; D gene ambiguous. In germline, CDR1 is WSHSY, CDR2 SAAADI. V was pared by 5 bases and J by 6 bases, with 5 bases between. There are 11 residues in the CDR3.

The chain carries TRBV18 and TRBJ1-1; D remains unclear. The CDR3 sequence is 14 residues long. The V end lost 1 base, the J end lost 0 bases, and 6 bases lay between the germline ends. Germline loops: CDR1 KGHSH, CDR2 LQKENI. The CDR3 here is CASSPQGLNTEAFF. CDR3 DNA: TGTGCCAGCTCACCACAGGGCTTGAACACTGAAGCTTTCTTT. Looking up the rest from reference TRBV18 and TRBJ1-1 gives the full variable domain: NAGVMQNPRHLVRRRGQEARLRCSPMKGHSHVYWYRQLPEEGLKFMVYLQKENIIDESGMPKERFSAEFPKEGPSILRIQQVVRGDSAAYFCASSPQGLNTEAFFGQGTRLTVV.

The genes are TRBV5-1 and TRBJ2-3, with a possible D match to TRBD1 (7 bases). V was trimmed by 4 bases and J by 2 bases, leaving 14 bases between them. The length of the CDR3 is 15 residues. Germline V lookup: CDR1 SGHRS, CDR2 YFSETQ. CDR3 in amino acids: CASSKEGQPTDTQYF. The DNA for the CDR3 is TGCGCCAGCAGCAAGGAGGGACAGCCCACAGATACGCAGTATTTT. The full variable domain, in which reference TRBV5-1 and TRBJ2-3 provide the parts outside the CDR3, is KAGVTQTPRYLIKTRGQQVTLSCSPISGHRSVSWYQQTPGQGLQFLFEYFSETQRNKGNFPGRFSGRQFSNSRSEMNVSTLELGDSALYLCASSKEGQPTDTQYFGPGTRLTVL.

The gene calls are TRBV5-5 and TRBJ1-2; 9 bases are a match to TRBD1. Germline values: CDR1 SGHKS, CDR2 YYEKEE (reference sequence). J gave up 4 bases and V 0 bases, and 7 bases lay outside the gene matches. There are 16 residues in the CDR3. CDR3: CASSLVPGQGAYGYTF. In DNA form, the CDR3 reads TGTGCCAGCAGCTTGGTTCCGGGACAGGGCGCCTATGGCTACACCTTC.

This chain joins TRBV2 and TRBJ2-2; TRBD2 matches at 12 bases. Germline lookup yields CDR1 SNHLY and CDR2 FYNNEI. Trimming cost V 5 bases and J 8 bases; bases outside gene matches: 6. The CDR3 contains 15 residues. The CDR3, as DNA: TGTGCCAGCAGTTCGCTGACTAGCGGGAGAGGGGAGCTGTTTTTT. It translates to CASSSLTSGRGELFF. The full variable domain, with the rest looked up from reference TRBV2 and TRBJ2-2, is EPEVTQTPSHQVTQMGQEVILRCVPISNHLYFYWYRQILGQKVEFLVSFYNNEISEKSEIFDDQFSVERPDGSNFTLKIRSTKLEDSAMYFCASSSLTSGRGELFFGEGSRLTVL.

The CDR3 nucleotides are TGTGCCAGCAGCTTCAGGGGGATGAACACTGAAGCTTTCTTT. This sequence encodes CASSFRGMNTEAFF. The genes are TRBV5-5 and TRBJ1-1; the match to TRBD1 covers 7 bases. The germline V gene encodes CDR1 SGHKS and CDR2 YYEKEE (reference sequence). After removal of 2 bases from V and 0 bases from J, the junction contained 1 base not matched to a gene. This CDR3 spans 14 amino acids.

The rearrangement links TRBV2 to TRBJ2-1, with TRBD2 identical over 13 bases. V shed 6 bases and J 7 bases; nucleotides not matched to a gene: 3. The CDR3 consists of 14 residues. Looked up from germline, CDR1 is SNHLY and CDR2 is FYNNEI. The CDR3 sequence: CASSEGLAGNEQFF. The CDR3 bases are TGTGCCAGCAGCGAGGGACTAGCGGGAAATGAGCAGTTCTTC.

The V and J genes are TRBV28 and TRBJ2-7; TRBD1 aligns across 7 bases. Germline V lookup: CDR1 MDHEN, CDR2 SYDVKM. V dropped 4 bases and J dropped 6; count of bases not matched to a gene: 3. The length of the CDR3 is 12 residues. CDR3 in DNA: TGTGCCAGCAGTTCGACAGGGCGCGAGCAGTACTTC. It specifies CASSSTGREQYF. The complete variable domain, with remaining parts taken from reference TRBV28 and TRBJ2-7, reads DVKVTQSSRYLVKRTGEKVFLECVQDMDHENMFWYRQDPGLGLRLIYFSYDVKMKEKGDIPEGYSVSREKKERFSLILESASTNQTSMYLCASSSTGREQYFGPGTRLTVT.

The chain joins TRBV27 to TRBJ1-1, with D uncertain. This CDR3 has 13 residues. Germline loops: CDR1 MNHEY, CDR2 SMNVEV (reference sequence). The V end lost 5 bases, the J end lost 4 bases, and 11 bases lay between the germline ends. In DNA, the CDR3 is TGTGCCAGCAGTCTTAATCGTGCCACTGAAGCTTTCTTT. Its translation is CASSLNRATEAFF.

This clone has just one count. The chain uses TRBV4-1 and TRBJ1-2; the D gene is possibly TRBD1 (5 bases). This CDR3 is 16 amino acids long. Germline CDR1 is MGHRA and CDR2 is YSYEKL. Trimming took 0 bases from V and 4 from J, leaving 15 bases between them. The CDR3 loop is CASSQDDRTSVYGYTF. The CDR3 bases are TGCGCCAGCAGCCAAGATGACAGAACTAGTGTCTATGGCTACACCTTC.

The gene calls are TRBV7-2 and TRBJ1-4, with D possibly matching TRBD1 (6 bases). Germline values: CDR1 SGHTA, CDR2 FQGNSA. The CDR3 has 15 residues. The germline V and J ends were trimmed by 4 bases and 8 bases, with 17 bases remaining between them. CDR3 nucleotide sequence: TGTGCCAGCAGCTACGGGACATGGGAGAACGAAAAACTGTTTTTT. It translates to CASSYGTWENEKLFF.

This chain connects TRBV28 to TRBJ2-5; a possible D gene is TRBD2 (5 bases). Trimming left V 6 bases short and J 2 bases short, with 10 bases between. The CDR3 covers 13 residues. Germline loops: CDR1 MDHEN, CDR2 SYDVKM. CDR3 protein: CASSIGIQETQYF. The CDR3 DNA reads as TGTGCCAGCAGCATCGGGATACAAGAGACCCAGTACTTC.

The table lists this clone with a few counts. The gene calls are TRBV18 and TRBJ1-2, with 8 bases fitting TRBD1. This CDR3 spans 14 amino acids. Germline CDR1 and CDR2: KGHSH and LQKENI. The V gene end was trimmed by 3 bases and the J gene end by 8 bases; junction bases not matched to a gene: 8. This chain's CDR3 is CASSPGTGPRGYTF. Here the CDR3 DNA reads TGTGCCAGCTCACCCGGGACAGGCCCAAGGGGCTACACCTTC.

This clone was seen only once. The rearrangement joins TRBV6-5 to TRBJ1-2; possibly TRBD1 for D (5 bases). Trimming left V 6 bases short and J 5 bases short, with 19 bases between. There are 15 residues in the CDR3. Germline CDR1 is MNHEY and CDR2 is SVGAGI. CDR3 loop: CASRTTQGYGYGYTF. CDR3 nucleotides: TGTGCCAGCAGGACGACCCAGGGTTACGGGTATGGCTACACCTTC.

The chain recombines TRBV28 with TRBJ1-4; 7 bases fit TRBD1. Germline CDR1 reads MDHEN; CDR2 reads SYDVKM. The CDR3 is 16 amino acids. Trimming removed 4 bases from V and 0 bases from J; junction bases left unmatched: 5. The DNA of the CDR3 is TGTGCCAGCAGTTCCCGACAGGGTTCAACTAATGAAAAACTGTTTTTT. It is translated as CASSSRQGSTNEKLFF.

The CDR3 protein is CASSFGGTEAFF. The CDR3 region has the DNA TGCGCCAGCAGCTTCGGGGGTACTGAAGCTTTCTTT. This chain links TRBV5-1 with TRBJ1-1; possibly TRBD1 for D (5 bases). The germline V gene encodes CDR1 SGHRS and CDR2 YFSETQ. V lost 2 bases and J lost 5, with 7 bases in between. The length of the CDR3 is 12 residues.

This clone was seen more than once but under ten times. V usage is TRBV5-1 and J usage is TRBJ1-2; no definite D call. Trimming shortened V by 1 base and J by 6 bases, and 13 bases separated the two germline ends. The V gene's germline CDR1 is SGHRS and CDR2 YFSETQ. This CDR3 comprises 14 residues. The CDR3 region has the DNA TGCGCCAGCAGCTTGCCCAGCGCGCGCGATGGCTACACCTTC. Amino acid sequence: CASSLPSARDGYTF.